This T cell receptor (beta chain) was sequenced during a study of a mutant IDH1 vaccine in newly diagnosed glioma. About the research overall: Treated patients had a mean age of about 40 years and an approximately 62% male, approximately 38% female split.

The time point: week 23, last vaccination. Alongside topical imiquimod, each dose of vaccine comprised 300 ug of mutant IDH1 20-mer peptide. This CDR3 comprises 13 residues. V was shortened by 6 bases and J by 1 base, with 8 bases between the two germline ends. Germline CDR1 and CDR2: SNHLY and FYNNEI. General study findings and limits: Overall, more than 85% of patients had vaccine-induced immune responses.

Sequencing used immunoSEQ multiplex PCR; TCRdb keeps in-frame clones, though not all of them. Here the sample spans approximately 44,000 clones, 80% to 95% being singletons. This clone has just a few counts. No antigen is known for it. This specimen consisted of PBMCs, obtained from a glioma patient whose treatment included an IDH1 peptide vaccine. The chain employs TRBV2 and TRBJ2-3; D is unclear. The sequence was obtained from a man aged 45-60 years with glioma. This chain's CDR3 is CASRKPGTDTQYF. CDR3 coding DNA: TGTGCCAGCAGGAAACCTGGCACAGATACGCAGTATTTT.